Below are 18 T cell receptor beta chains sequenced from a single sample in a study of blood T cell repertoires in COVID-19. Measured with immunoSEQ multiplex PCR; TCRdb has only the in-frame clones, and not every one. The repertoire holds more than 35,000 clones, with around nine tenths as singletons. The sample comprised peripheral blood. The receptors originated from an older man with active COVID-19.

The rearrangement links TRBV7-3 to TRBJ2-1; TRBD2 matches at 12 bases. In germline, CDR1 is SGHTA, CDR2 FQGTGA. V shed 5 bases and J 7 bases; nucleotides not matched to a gene: 9. CDR3 length equals 16 residues. The CDR3 protein is CASSPPGLAGQNEQFF. For the CDR3, the DNA is TGTGCCAGCAGCCCTCCGGGACTAGCGGGCCAGAATGAGCAGTTCTTC.

This chain joins TRBV14 and TRBJ1-6; 8 bases match TRBD1. This CDR3 region has 15 residues. Trimming cost V 3 bases and J 6 bases; bases outside gene matches: 4. Germline CDR1 SGHDN, CDR2 FVKESK. The CDR3 sequence: CASSQWTGINSPLHF. In DNA form, the CDR3 reads TGTGCCAGCAGCCAGTGGACAGGGATTAATTCACCCCTCCACTTT. Full variable domain (outside the CDR3, taken from reference TRBV14 and TRBJ1-6): EAGVTQFPSHSVIEKGQTVTLRCDPISGHDNLYWYRRVMGKEIKFLLHFVKESKQDESGMPNNRFLAERTGGTYSTLKVQPAELEDSGVYFCASSQWTGINSPLHFGNGTRLTVT.

The chain carries TRBV28 and TRBJ1-1; D uncertain. The length of the CDR3 is 13 residues. Germline lookup yields CDR1 MDHEN and CDR2 SYDVKM. The CDR3 loop reads CATKEILNTEAFF. DNA for the CDR3: TGTGCTACCAAGGAGATATTGAACACTGAAGCTTTCTTT.

This sequence joins TRBV7-9 and TRBJ1-1, with D possibly TRBD1 on 6 matching bases. Per germline, CDR1 SEHNR and CDR2 FQNEAQ (reference sequence). V lost 0 bases and J lost 4, with 12 bases in between. This CDR3 region has 15 residues. CDR3 in DNA: TGTGCCAGCAGCTTAGCATGGGGGCCAGGCACTGAAGCTTTCTTT. It specifies CASSLAWGPGTEAFF.

This clone appeared a few times. The chain joins TRBV4-2 to TRBJ2-7, with 11 positions matching TRBD2. The J segment lost 10 bases and the V segment lost 0 bases, leaving 11 bases of the junction unmatched. The germline gives CDR1 LGHNA, CDR2 YNFKEQ. The CDR3 contains 16 residues. The CDR3 nucleotides read TGTGCCAGCAGCCAAGAGATGGGCTCTAGCGGGAGGAAACAGTACTTC. This encodes CASSQEMGSSGRKQYF.

This chain connects TRBV6-5 to TRBJ2-7; TRBD2 matches 7 bases. CDR3 length: 15 amino acids. Trimming removed 8 bases from V and 7 bases from J; junction bases left unmatched: 17. Germline V lookup: CDR1 MNHEY, CDR2 SVGAGI. CDR3: CASELPGGLRGEQYF. CDR3 nucleotides: TGTGCCAGCGAACTCCCCGGCGGGCTGCGGGGGGAGCAGTACTTC.

The chain carries TRBV20-1 and TRBJ2-3; D is uncertain. V dropped 3 bases and J dropped 0 bases, with 10 bases sitting between them. The CDR3 runs to 14 residues. CDR1 is DFQATT, CDR2 SNEGSKA, per germline (reference sequence). CDR3 bases: TGCAGTGCTAGTTACTATTCTAGCACAGATACGCAGTATTTT. This translates into CSASYYSSTDTQYF.

This chain connects TRBV6-5 to TRBJ2-1, with D possibly TRBD1 on 6 matching bases. With 6 bases removed from V and 0 bases from J, the gap between germline ends came to 9 bases. The CDR3 covers 14 residues. Looked up from germline, CDR1 is MNHEY and CDR2 is SVGAGI. CDR3 region: CASRRTDSYNEQFF. Written as DNA, the CDR3 is TGTGCCAGCAGAAGGACAGACTCCTACAATGAGCAGTTCTTC.

This rearrangement joins TRBV27 to TRBJ2-7, with TRBD1 identical over 9 bases. Germline V gene data show CDR1 as MNHEY and CDR2 as SMNVEV (reference sequence). The CDR3 spans 14 residues. The V gene end was trimmed by 5 bases and the J gene end by 3 bases; junction bases not matched to a gene: 5. The CDR3 protein is CASSLRTGDYEQYF. The CDR3 DNA is TGTGCCAGCAGTCTCAGGACAGGGGACTACGAGCAGTACTTC.

The CDR3 sequence: CASSSRVTGELFF. The CDR3, as DNA: TGTGCCAGCAGCTCCAGGGTAACCGGGGAGCTGTTTTTT. V usage is TRBV7-2 and J usage is TRBJ2-2; D possibly corresponds to TRBD1 (5 bases). Looked up from germline, CDR1 is SGHTA and CDR2 is FQGNSA. V lost 4 bases to trimming and J lost 5 bases, with 8 bases between them. The CDR3 covers 13 residues. Supplemented by reference TRBV7-2 and TRBJ2-2, the full variable domain reads GAGVSQSPSNKVTEKGKDVELRCDPISGHTALYWYRQSLGQGLEFLIYFQGNSAPDKSGLPSDRFSAERTGGSVSTLTIQRTQQEDSAVYLCASSSRVTGELFFGEGSRLTVL.

V is TRBV27 and J is TRBJ2-3, with 7 bases matching TRBD2. With V trimmed by 4 bases and J by 5 bases, 9 bases remained unmatched. CDR1 and CDR2 (germline): MNHEY, SMNVEV (reference sequence). CDR3 length equals 15 residues. CDR3 residues: CASSWVGGPRDTQYF. The CDR3 nucleotides read TGTGCCAGCAGTTGGGTGGGAGGGCCACGAGATACGCAGTATTTT.

This clone was recorded once. The V gene is TRBV2, the J gene TRBJ1-1; 8 bases map to TRBD1. The V gene's germline CDR1 is SNHLY and CDR2 FYNNEI. Trimming removed 6 bases from V and 5 bases from J; junction bases left unmatched: 5. The CDR3 length is 13 residues. This CDR3 reads CASRDRVWTEAFF. CDR3 nucleotide sequence: TGTGCCAGCAGGGACAGGGTCTGGACTGAAGCTTTCTTT.

The V and J genes are TRBV18 and TRBJ1-2; D might be TRBD1 (5 bases). The CDR3 has 16 residues. Trimming removed 4 bases from V and 4 bases from J, with 19 bases in between. Germline assignment: CDR1 KGHSH and CDR2 LQKENI. In DNA, the CDR3 is TGTGCCAGCTCACACCTAGACAGTTCTCTCGGCTATGGCTACACCTTC. Its protein product is CASSHLDSSLGYGYTF. The full variable domain, completed using reference TRBV18 and TRBJ1-2, is NAGVMQNPRHLVRRRGQEARLRCSPMKGHSHVYWYRQLPEEGLKFMVYLQKENIIDESGMPKERFSAEFPKEGPSILRIQQVVRGDSAAYFCASSHLDSSLGYGYTFGSGTRLTVV.

The V and J genes are TRBV19 and TRBJ2-3; 15 nucleotides match TRBD2. The CDR3 contains 15 residues. Per germline, CDR1 LNHDA and CDR2 SQIVND (reference sequence). Trimming cost V 8 bases and J 0 bases; bases outside gene matches: 0. In nucleotides, the CDR3 is TGTGCCAGTGGGACTAGCGGGGGGAGCACAGATACGCAGTATTTT. Translated, it gives CASGTSGGSTDTQYF.

The genes are TRBV19 and TRBJ1-2; D perhaps matches TRBD1 (5 bases). The CDR3 contains 14 residues. CDR1 LNHDA and CDR2 SQIVND come from the germline V gene (reference sequence). Trimming removed 3 bases at V and 7 bases at J, with 15 bases between. The CDR3 region is CASSIGGGPSGYTF. CDR3 bases: TGTGCCAGTAGTATTGGGGGAGGCCCCTCTGGCTACACCTTC. Using reference TRBV19 and TRBJ1-2 for the parts outside the CDR3, the full variable domain is DGGITQSPKYLFRKEGQNVTLSCEQNLNHDAMYWYRQDPGQGLRLIYYSQIVNDFQKGDIAEGYSVSREKKESFPLTVTSAQKNPTAFYLCASSIGGGPSGYTFGSGTRLTVV.

The chain uses TRBV11-2 and TRBJ2-7; a weak D match, TRBD2 (5 bases). Trimming pared 3 bases from V and 4 bases from J, leaving 16 bases between. The CDR3 covers 15 residues. Germline values: CDR1 SGHAT, CDR2 FQNNGV. In DNA form, the CDR3 reads TGTGCCAGCAGCTTTCCCGGGGTTGCAGCGTACGAGCAGTACTTC. Amino acids: CASSFPGVAAYEQYF.

V gene TRBV4-1 combines with J gene TRBJ2-7, with 11 bases matching TRBD2. The CDR3 has 16 amino acids. Germline CDR1 reads MGHRA; CDR2 reads YSYEKL. Germline trimming cut 2 bases from V and 4 bases from J; bases unmatched to any gene: 7. In DNA form, the CDR3 reads TGCGCCAGCAGCCAACAAACGGGACTAGCGGTTTACGAGCAGTACTTC. Encoded protein: CASSQQTGLAVYEQYF.

The chain combines TRBV9 with TRBJ2-1; 9 bases agree with TRBD1. The ends lost 3 bases at V and 4 bases at J; junction bases unmatched: 11. Germline-derived CDR1 and CDR2 are SGDLS and YYNGEE. The CDR3 totals 17 residues. The CDR3, as DNA: TGTGCCAGCAGCGCCGGGGGGACAGGGAACGGATACAATGAGCAGTTCTTC. This sequence encodes CASSAGGTGNGYNEQFF.